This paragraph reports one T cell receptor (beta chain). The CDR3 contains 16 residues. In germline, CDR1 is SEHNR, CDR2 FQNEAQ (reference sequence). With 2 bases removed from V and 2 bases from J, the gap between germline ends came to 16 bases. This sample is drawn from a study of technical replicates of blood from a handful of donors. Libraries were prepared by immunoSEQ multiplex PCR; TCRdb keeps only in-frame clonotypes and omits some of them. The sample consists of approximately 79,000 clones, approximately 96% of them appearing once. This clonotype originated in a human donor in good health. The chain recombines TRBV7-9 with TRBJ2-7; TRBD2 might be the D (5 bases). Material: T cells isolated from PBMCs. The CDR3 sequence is CASSLTRATGTYEQYF. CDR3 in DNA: TGTGCCAGCAGCTTAACCCGGGCTACGGGAACCTACGAGCAGTACTTC.